A selection of T cell receptor beta chains follows, all from one sample in a study of blood T cell repertoires in COVID-19. Assay used: immunoSEQ multiplex PCR; TCRdb lists only in-frame clones, some missing. Of 130,000 or so clones listed, 80% to 90% are singletons. Sequenced input: peripheral blood. These receptors were obtained from a man in his 60s with active or convalescent COVID-19. CDR3s include the opening cysteine and the closing phenylalanine or tryptophan. Fields, in order: clone size, V gene, D gene, CDR3 length, J gene, CDR3 DNA, CDR3 protein. D genes are given only for firm matches. Some rows have no size entry. The others give once, few or many, or a class for an expanded clone.

-,TRBV6-2/TRBV6-3,TRBD2,17,TRBJ2-1,TGTGCCAGCAGTTACACCACACTAGCGGGAATTGTGAATGAGCAGTTCTTC,CASSYTTLAGIVNEQFF
once,TRBV9,-,16,TRBJ1-5,TGTGCCAGCAGCGTAGGGCCAGACTATAGCAATCAGCCCCAGCATTTT,CASSVGPDYSNQPQHF
-,TRBV29-1,TRBD1,12,TRBJ1-2,TGCAGCGTTGACCGCGAGGGGGCCGGCTACACCTTC,CSVDREGAGYTF
once,TRBV11-2,TRBD2,18,TRBJ2-1,TGTGCCAGCAGCCAACGACTAGCGGGAGGGAACCTCTACAATGAGCAGTTCTTC,CASSQRLAGGNLYNEQFF
-,TRBV29-1,-,14,TRBJ2-7,TGCAGCGCAGGGGCTAGCGGCCTGGCCTACGAGCAGTACTTC,CSAGASGLAYEQYF
-,TRBV7-8,TRBD1,18,TRBJ2-7,TGTGCCAGCAGCCGTGGACAGGGACGGGTAGCCTACTCCTACGAGCAGTACTTC,CASSRGQGRVAYSYEQYF
-,TRBV7-7,-,13,TRBJ2-7,TGTGCTAGCAGCTTAGTTCGGGGAACCGAGCAGTACTTC,CASSLVRGTEQYF
-,TRBV6-2/TRBV6-3,-,14,TRBJ1-5,TGTGCCAGCAGTTTCGGGTCCAACAATCAGCCCCAGCATTTT,CASSFGSNNQPQHF
-,TRBV6-5,TRBD2,15,TRBJ2-1,TGTGCCAGCAGTTCGGGACTAGCGGGAGTGAATGAGCAGTTCTTC,CASSSGLAGVNEQFF
-,TRBV7-6,-,14,TRBJ2-5,TGTGCCAGCAGCTTAGCCGGGCAGGGGGAGACCCAGTACTTC,CASSLAGQGETQYF
-,TRBV5-4,TRBD2,16,TRBJ2-7,TGTGCCAGCAGCTACTTGGGGACTAGCGGAACCTACGAGCAGTACTTC,CASSYLGTSGTYEQYF
-,TRBV5-1,-,12,TRBJ2-5,TGCGCCAGCAGCTTGCGGCAAGAGACCCAGTACTTC,CASSLRQETQYF
once,TRBV5-1,TRBD2,14,TRBJ2-1,TGCGCCAGCAGCCCGCGGACTAGCTACAATGAGCAGTTCTTC,CASSPRTSYNEQFF
-,TRBV4-3,TRBD2,16,TRBJ2-1,TGCGCCAGCAGCCAAGAGGCGAGCGGGAATTACAATGAGCAGTTCTTC,CASSQEASGNYNEQFF
-,TRBV18,-,19,TRBJ2-6,TGTGCCAGCTCACCACGGGTTATAGGGGTCTTAGCTGGGGCCAACGTCCTGACTTTC,CASSPRVIGVLAGANVLTF
many,TRBV7-9,-,14,TRBJ1-1,TGTGCCAGCAGCCCGGGACTCTCGTTAAAAGGAGCTTTCTTT,CASSPGLSLKGAFF
once,TRBV7-6,-,16,TRBJ2-1,TGTGCCAGCAGCCAACAGTATCAGGGTAGGAGACATCGGCAGTTCTTC,CASSQQYQGRRHRQFF
-,TRBV27,TRBD1,16,TRBJ1-6,TGTGCCAGCAGTCTCACCTGGGGACAGGGGGGTTCACCCCTCCACTTT,CASSLTWGQGGSPLHF
-,TRBV5-4,TRBD1,12,TRBJ2-7,TGTGCCGTACGACAGGGCCGGGGCGAGCAGTACTTC,CAVRQGRGEQYF
-,TRBV28,-,12,TRBJ2-7,TGTGCCAGCAGTTTTAGTGATTACGAGCAGTACTTC,CASSFSDYEQYF
-,TRBV6-5,TRBD2,15,TRBJ2-7,TGTGCCAGCAGTACCCGGACTAGCGGGAACTACGAGCAGTACTTC,CASSTRTSGNYEQYF
once,TRBV6-1,-,18,TRBJ2-6,TGTGCCAGCAGTGAAGAGATCCCGGAGTCTCTGGGGGCCAACGTCCTGACTTTC,CASSEEIPESLGANVLTF
-,TRBV3-1/TRBV3-2,TRBD2,16,TRBJ2-3,TGTGCCAGCAGCCAAGAACTAGCGGGAGGCGCAGATACGCAGTATTTT,CASSQELAGGADTQYF
-,TRBV5-4,-,14,TRBJ1-1,TGTGCCAGCAGCTTGGGACAGTCGAACACTGAAGCTTTCTTT,CASSLGQSNTEAFF
-,TRBV6-5,TRBD1,15,TRBJ1-2,TGTGCCAGCAGTTACAAGACAGGGGGTGTGGCTGGCTACACCTTC,CASSYKTGGVAGYTF
-,TRBV2,-,14,TRBJ2-7,TGTGCCAGTTCTTTAGCGGTTTTGCCCTACGAGCAGTACTTC,CASSLAVLPYEQYF
-,TRBV5-1,-,13,TRBJ1-6,TGCGCCAGCAGCTTGGAAGAGAATTCACCCCTCCACTTT,CASSLEENSPLHF
-,TRBV6-5,-,13,TRBJ2-1,TGTGCCAGCAGCGGGTCGGTGAGGAATGAGCAGTTCTTC,CASSGSVRNEQFF
-,TRBV12-3/TRBV12-4,-,13,TRBJ2-2,TGTGCCAGCAGTTTTGAGGTTTCCGGGGAGCTGTTTTTT,CASSFEVSGELFF
once,TRBV29-1,TRBD1,14,TRBJ2-5,TGCAGCGTTGAAAAGGACAGGGCCCAAGAGACCCAGTACTTC,CSVEKDRAQETQYF
-,TRBV12-5,-,12,TRBJ1-2,TGTGCTAGCTCTCAGGGGAACTATGGCTACACCTTC,CASSQGNYGYTF
-,TRBV6-1,-,12,TRBJ1-4,TGTGCCAGCAGTGAACCTCGTGAAAAACTGTTTTTT,CASSEPREKLFF
-,TRBV19,-,14,TRBJ2-2,TGTGCCAGTAGTATAGATCAGGGGACCGGGGAGCTGTTTTTT,CASSIDQGTGELFF
few,TRBV5-1,-,14,TRBJ2-7,TGCGCCAGCAGCTTGGTAGCGAACTCCTACGAGCAGTACTTC,CASSLVANSYEQYF
-,TRBV4-1,TRBD1,13,TRBJ1-5,TGCGCCAGCAGCCGGGACAGGGATCAGCCCCAGCATTTT,CASSRDRDQPQHF
-,TRBV28,-,15,TRBJ1-5,TGTGCCAGCAGTTCGGGGGGGCAGGTCAATCAGCCCCAGCATTTT,CASSSGGQVNQPQHF
-,TRBV27,TRBD1,14,TRBJ1-2,TGTGCCAGCAGTTTAATAGGGGGCAAAGGTGGCTACACCTTC,CASSLIGGKGGYTF
-,TRBV27,TRBD2,15,TRBJ2-3,TGTGCCAGCAGTTTTGAAGGGAGGGGCACAGATACGCAGTATTTT,CASSFEGRGTDTQYF
-,TRBV6-5,-,14,TRBJ1-2,TGTGCCAGCACAGGACAGATGGGAAACTATGGCTACACCTTC,CASTGQMGNYGYTF
-,TRBV2,TRBD1,14,TRBJ1-5,TGTGCCAGCAGTGAATTGGCAGGGGGACAGCCCCAGCATTTT,CASSELAGGQPQHF
-,TRBV6-5,TRBD2,15,TRBJ2-5,TGTGCCAGCACCCTACTGGGGGGGGTTCAAGAGACCCAGTACTTC,CASTLLGGVQETQYF
-,TRBV20-1,-,13,TRBJ1-5,TGCAGTGCTAGTCCCCAGGTCCGACAGCCCCAGCATTTT,CSASPQVRQPQHF
-,TRBV15,-,17,TRBJ1-5,TGTGCCACCACCGGAGTAGGTCCGCTCCAACGGGGTCAGCCCCAGCATTTT,CATTGVGPLQRGQPQHF
-,TRBV3-1/TRBV3-2,-,14,TRBJ2-2,TGTGCCAGCAGCCATCGGACCGGGGCCGGGGAGCTGTTTTTT,CASSHRTGAGELFF